Described below is a single T cell receptor beta chain sequence and its context. The antigen remains unidentified. This specimen belongs to a study of shared clonotypes between healthy human individuals. Across the study: Each donor's CD4 naive and CD4 memory cells filled three plates apiece, CD8 naive two, and CD8 memory one. Study outcomes and limitations: Naive subsets typically showed greater estimated richness than memory subsets.

Samples underwent the assay at deep level. Approximately 30,000 T cell genomes (approximately 210 ng DNA) went into each sorted-subset replicate. TCRdb's table, derived via immunoSEQ multiplex PCR, lists solely in-frame clones and lacks some. The sample has 1.4 million to 1.5 million clones, roughly 97% seen once. Germline-derived CDR1 and CDR2 are SQVTM and ANQGSEA. The CDR3 is 15 amino acids. The V end was cut by 0 bases, the J end by 5 bases, with 14 bases between. The clonotype was recovered from a man aged 30 to 45 in good health. The chain carries TRBV29-1 and TRBJ1-5; the D gene is possibly TRBD1 (5 bases). Sequenced sample: naive CD4+ T cells sorted from blood. Stated subset: CD45RA+ positively selected. Here the CDR3 reads CSVEEVADTDQPQHF. The CDR3 bases are TGCAGCGTTGAAGAGGTCGCGGACACCGATCAGCCCCAGCATTTT.